This T cell receptor (beta chain) was observed in a study of OX40 agonist ivuxolimab in advanced cancers. Study at large: Every 2 weeks, patients got intravenous ivuxolimab at one of six dose levels (0.01-10 mg/kg).

This table comes from immunoSEQ multiplex PCR, and its TCRdb copy is limited to in-frame clones, with some not included. The sample lists tens of thousands of clones, around 83% occurring once. Deletions cut 1 base from V and 11 bases from J, with 15 bases between. The CDR3 consists of 14 residues. The V gene's germline CDR1 is SNHLY and CDR2 FYNNEI. This chain connects TRBV2 to TRBJ1-5; no firm D call. The sequence was obtained from an adult with an advanced solid tumor such as melanoma, head and neck, liver or kidney cancer. The sequenced sample was CD4+ or CD8+ T cells sorted from blood, obtained in a trial of the OX40 agonist ivuxolimab. The CDR3 DNA reads as TGTGCCAGCAGTGAAGGTACGGGCGGTGGGGCCCAGCATTTT. It specifies CASSEGTGGGAQHF.